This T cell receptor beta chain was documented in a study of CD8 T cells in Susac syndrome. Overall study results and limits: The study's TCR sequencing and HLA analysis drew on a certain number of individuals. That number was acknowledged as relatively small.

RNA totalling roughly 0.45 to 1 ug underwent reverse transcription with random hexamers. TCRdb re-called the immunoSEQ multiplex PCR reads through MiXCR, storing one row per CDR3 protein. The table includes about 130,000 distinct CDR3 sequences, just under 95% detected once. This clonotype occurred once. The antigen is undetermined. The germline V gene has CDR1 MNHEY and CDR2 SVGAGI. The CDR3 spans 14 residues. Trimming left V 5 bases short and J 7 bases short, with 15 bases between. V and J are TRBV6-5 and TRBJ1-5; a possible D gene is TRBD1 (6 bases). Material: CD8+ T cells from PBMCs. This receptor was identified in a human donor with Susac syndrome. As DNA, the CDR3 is TGTGCCAGCAGTCACCCAGGGGCAGGGCAGCCCCAGCATTTT. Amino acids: CASSHPGAGQPQHF.